This record concerns one T cell receptor (beta chain) sequence. Its antigen remains unknown. With 4 bases removed from V and 7 bases from J, the gap between germline ends came to 11 bases. The germline CDR1 and CDR2 sequences are SGHDT and YYEEEE. The CDR3 contains 12 residues. Researchers ran the PCR with 60 Vbeta and 13 Jbeta primers. Methods used by the authors: Around 11 million shared chains were among 65 million to 85 million unique TCR beta chains counted in a later analysis. Produced via immunoSEQ multiplex PCR; TCRdb's table is partial and in-frame only. V and J calls and clone size are given by that table; D and trimming were obtained from the DNA. The sample includes over 60,000 clones, under 80% of them seen just once. This sample is part of a study of cytomegalovirus exposure and HLA in healthy donors. Study background: In an earlier analysis, some 110 million unique TCR beta sequences were found from 150 million to 200 million T cells. Whole-study results and caveats: Indistinguishable V segments, including TRBV6-2 and TRBV6-3, were excluded. Later, an analysis showed that TCR beta chains associated with HLA were more clonally expanded than others that were equally common.

Material: PBMCs. The origin of this receptor is a male donor in good health and CMV-seropositive. The chain combines TRBV5-6 with TRBJ1-2; perhaps TRBD1 as D (5 bases). CDR3 nucleotides: TGTGCCAGCAGCGGGGGGGACGGTGGCTACACCTTC. The encoded protein is CASSGGDGGYTF.